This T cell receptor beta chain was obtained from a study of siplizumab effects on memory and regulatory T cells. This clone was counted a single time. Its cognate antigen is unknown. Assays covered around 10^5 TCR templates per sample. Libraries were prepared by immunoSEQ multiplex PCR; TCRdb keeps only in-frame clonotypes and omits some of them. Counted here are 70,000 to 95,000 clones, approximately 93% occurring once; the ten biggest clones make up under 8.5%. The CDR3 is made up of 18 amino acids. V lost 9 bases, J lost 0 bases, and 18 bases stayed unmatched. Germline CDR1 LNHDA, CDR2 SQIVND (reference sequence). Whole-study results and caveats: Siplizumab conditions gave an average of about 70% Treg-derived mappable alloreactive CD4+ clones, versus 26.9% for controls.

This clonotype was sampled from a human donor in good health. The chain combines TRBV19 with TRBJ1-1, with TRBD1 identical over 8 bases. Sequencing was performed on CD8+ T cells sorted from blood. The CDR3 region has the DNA TGTGCCAGCAGAGAAACATTGACAGGGGAAATCATGAACACTGAAGCTTTCTTT. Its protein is CASRETLTGEIMNTEAFF.